The entry below gives a single TCR beta chain sequence along with its context. What it binds is unknown. This CDR3 has 17 amino acids. The V gene's germline CDR1 is SGDLS and CDR2 YYNGEE. Germline trimming cut 0 bases from V and 4 bases from J; bases unmatched to any gene: 10. The second PCR ran roughly 6 to 11 cycles with a sample-barcoded 5' primer and J-beta primers. With 12 random nucleotides, a template-switch adaptor tagged each individual cDNA molecule. TCRdb analysed the 5' RACE reads with MiXCR anew, one entry per CDR3 protein. The table records about 640,000 distinct CDR3 sequences, under 70% of them present only once. This sample stems from a study of blood T cells in healthy people across ages. On the study more broadly: With template switching, about one barcoded beta molecule was captured per two T cells. Study conclusions and caveats: Compared with aged donors, long-lived donors showed fewer expanded clones, suggesting selection. While age rose, TCR beta diversity per million T cells dropped in a roughly linear way.

The receptor comes from a man aged 55 to 70 in good health. Sequenced material: blood. V usage is TRBV9 and J usage is TRBJ2-5; 9 bases are a match to TRBD1. The CDR3 loop is CASSVASVATGGETQYF. CDR3 DNA sequence: TGTGCCAGCAGCGTAGCTAGCGTTGCGACAGGGGGAGAGACCCAGTACTTC. Full variable domain (rest looked up from reference TRBV9 and TRBJ2-5): DSGVTQTPKHLITATGQRVTLRCSPRSGDLSVYWYQQSLDQGLQFLIQYYNGEERAKGNILERFSAQQFPDLHSELNLSSLELGDSALYFCASSVASVATGGETQYFGPGTRLLVL.